The present T cell receptor (beta chain) was sequenced within a study of blood T cell repertoires in COVID-19. Turning to the study itself: Material from acute and convalescent COVID-19 was sourced from the United States, Italy and Spain. The cDNA or gDNA used as material had been derived from T cells, B-cell-depleted T cells, or PBMCs.

From germline, CDR1 is SGHTA and CDR2 FQGNSA. With V trimmed by 5 bases and J by 5 bases, 11 bases remained unmatched. This CDR3 has 16 residues. Original methodology: Estimation of nucleated cell counts was performed using reference gene primer amplification. The assay was immunoSEQ multiplex PCR, and TCRdb's table has in-frame clones only and misses some. The DNA was the basis for D and trimming; V, J and clone size are from that table. Among fewer than 150,000 clones listed, around 85% were seen once. The TCR originated in a human donor in a cohort sampled during active COVID-19. Sequenced sample: peripheral blood. The genes are TRBV7-2 and TRBJ2-1, with 8 bases that match TRBD2. CDR3 amino acids: CASSPQGLAGNNEQFF. The CDR3 nucleotides read TGTGCCAGCAGCCCCCAGGGGCTAGCGGGTAACAATGAGCAGTTCTTC.